The 20 T cell receptor beta chains reported below all come from one sample, sequenced in a study of blood T cells in healthy people across ages (dated by TCRdb to between 2014 and 2017). The receptor library was made with 5' RACE. TCRdb lists the instrument as Illumina HiSeq 2500. A second about 7 to 11 cycle PCR used a sample-barcoded 5' primer and a J-beta primer mix. Clones were called with MiXCR by TCRdb after fastp trimmed the public reads at Q25, and only in-frame beta chains were retained. Each CDR3 protein gets just one entry, which takes the most common genes and DNA from the rows behind it. The sample includes 1.5 million to 2 million distinct CDR3 sequences, with 28% observed a single time. Over 7% of the sample is taken by the ten largest. Sequenced material: blood. These receptors were collected from a woman aged 25 to 45 in good health.

This clonotype was detected many times. J is TRBJ2-1 and V is TRBV7-9; 8 nucleotides agree with TRBD1. CDR1 and CDR2 from the germline V gene are SEHNR and FQNEAQ (reference sequence). There are 15 residues in the CDR3. The V and J ends lost 5 bases and 1 base, in that order; junction bases with no gene match: 4. The CDR3 DNA sequence: TGTGCCAGCAGCGTGACAGGGGTTTCCTACAATGAGCAGTTCTTC. The encoded protein is CASSVTGVSYNEQFF.

In DNA form, the CDR3 reads TGTGCCAGCAGTCGAACTAGCGGGGGGGTCAATGAGCAGTTCTTC. Translated: CASSRTSGGVNEQFF. The chain has TRBV2 and TRBJ2-1, with 13 bases aligning to TRBD2. The CDR3 runs 15 residues. The V gene end was trimmed by 5 bases and the J gene end by 6 bases; junction bases not matched to a gene: 4. CDR1 is SNHLY, CDR2 FYNNEI, per germline.

This clonotype appeared a few times. The chain joins TRBV24-1 to TRBJ1-4; D uncertain. Trimming took off 9 bases at V and 6 bases at J, with 7 bases between the two ends. Germline values: CDR1 KGHDR, CDR2 SFDVKD. The CDR3 has 11 residues. For the CDR3, the DNA is TGTGCCACCGGCGTGGATGAAAAACTGTTTTTT. Its protein is CATGVDEKLFF.

This clonotype was recorded a few times. This rearrangement joins TRBV20-1 to TRBJ2-1, with a weak D call TRBD1 (5 bases). Germline V gene lookup returns CDR1 DFQATT and CDR2 SNEGSKA (reference sequence). The V and J ends lost 0 bases and 7 bases respectively, with 16 bases between them. This CDR3 is built from 15 residues. This CDR3 is CSARDPQGWVNEQFF. CDR3 in DNA: TGCAGTGCTAGAGATCCGCAGGGTTGGGTAAATGAGCAGTTCTTC.

This clonotype was recorded a few times. The chain combines TRBV7-2 with TRBJ1-5, with D unclear. V was pared by 5 bases and J by 4 bases, with 9 bases between. Germline V gene sequence: CDR1 SGHTA, CDR2 FQGNSA. CDR3 length equals 13 residues. CDR3 residues: CASSPHPNQPQHF. As DNA, the CDR3 is TGTGCCAGCAGCCCGCACCCTAATCAGCCCCAGCATTTT.

V and J are TRBV6-2 or TRBV6-3 and TRBJ1-5, with 7 bases fitting TRBD1. CDR3 size: 17 residues. The V gene's germline CDR1 is MNHEY and CDR2 SVGEGT. V dropped 5 bases and J dropped 3; count of bases not matched to a gene: 13. DNA of the CDR3: TGTGCCAGCAGTGGATCGGGACAGCGGACTTTCAATCAGCCCCAGCATTTT. Encoded protein: CASSGSGQRTFNQPQHF.

V and J are TRBV5-1 and TRBJ2-5; no clear D. The germline V gene encodes CDR1 SGHRS and CDR2 YFSETQ. This CDR3 region has 14 residues. The V and J ends lost 2 bases and 5 bases respectively, with 13 bases between them. The CDR3 coding sequence is TGCGCCAGCAGCTTAGGCCGCCAACGGGAGACCCAGTACTTC. It specifies CASSLGRQRETQYF.

This chain connects TRBV6-6 to TRBJ1-2; 7 bases are shared with TRBD1. The germline V gene has CDR1 MNHNY and CDR2 SVGAGI (reference sequence). V dropped 5 bases and J dropped 8; count of bases not matched to a gene: 5. This CDR3 contains 12 residues. CDR3 sequence reads: CASSAGGEGYTF. The DNA of the CDR3 is TGTGCCAGCAGTGCAGGGGGAGAGGGCTACACCTTC.

This chain connects TRBV4-1 to TRBJ2-5; D remains unclear. CDR3 length: 13 residues. V was cut by 0 bases and J by 4 bases, with 6 bases left in between. Germline assignment: CDR1 MGHRA and CDR2 YSYEKL. DNA for the CDR3: TGCGCCAGCAGCCAAGAGCAGAGAGAGACCCAGTACTTC. It translates to CASSQEQRETQYF.

This clonotype was counted at least ten times. The rearrangement links TRBV6-5 to TRBJ2-1, with TRBD2 matching 10 bases. CDR3 length: 15 residues. CDR1 is MNHEY, CDR2 SVGAGI, per germline. V shed 5 bases, J shed 9 bases, and the junction held 10 bases outside the gene matches. CDR3 in DNA: TGTGCCAGCAGTACGGGGACTAGCGCTCGAGGTGAGCAGTTCTTC. Its translation: CASSTGTSARGEQFF.

The table lists this clonotype with many counts. The rearrangement uses TRBV7-2 and TRBJ2-1; 8 bases fit TRBD1. The CDR3 covers 16 residues. Germline V gives CDR1 SGHTA, CDR2 FQGNSA. J lost 3 bases, V lost 5 bases, and 9 bases had no gene match. The CDR3 sequence is CASSPTRDRIYNEQFF. CDR3 in DNA: TGTGCCAGCAGCCCCACGAGGGACAGGATCTACAATGAGCAGTTCTTC.

A remark on this clonotype: A clone one base away is much larger, so this may be a read error. This chain connects TRBV20-1 to TRBJ1-2; the D is unclear. The CDR3 has 13 residues. CDR1 and CDR2 from the germline V gene are DFQATT and SNEGSKA (reference sequence). CDR3 coding DNA: TGCAGTGCTAGAGGTACCACCGGCTATGGCCACACCTTC. Amino acids: CSARGTTGYGHTF.

The chain uses TRBV12-3 or TRBV12-4 and TRBJ2-5; D might be TRBD2 (6 bases). V lost 2 bases and J lost 4, with 14 bases in between. This CDR3 is 15 amino acids long. As DNA, the CDR3 is TGTGCCAGCAGTTTAAAGGGCTTGGAGGGAGAGACCCAGTACTTC. Translating gives CASSLKGLEGETQYF.

This clonotype was observed at least ten times. V is TRBV9 and J is TRBJ2-6; D not certain. Germline-derived CDR1 and CDR2 are SGDLS and YYNGEE. CDR3 size: 14 residues. V was cut by 5 bases and J by 2 bases, with 8 bases left in between. This CDR3 reads CASSPAAGANVLTF. The DNA for the CDR3 is TGTGCCAGCAGTCCAGCAGCTGGGGCCAACGTCCTGACTTTC.

This clonotype has a count of ten or more. The V gene is TRBV28, the J gene TRBJ2-5; 8 nucleotides align to TRBD2. Losses at the gene ends were 5 bases for V and 5 bases for J; bases not matched to a gene: 7. The CDR3 contains 14 residues. CDR1 MDHEN and CDR2 SYDVKM come from the germline V gene. The chain's CDR3 is CASSLGLASETQYF. In nucleotides, the CDR3 is TGTGCCAGCAGTCTCGGACTAGCTTCGGAGACCCAGTACTTC.

This sequence joins TRBV28 and TRBJ1-5; D is uncertain. CDR1 and CDR2 (germline): MDHEN, SYDVKM. The CDR3 runs 12 residues. The V end lost 7 bases, the J end lost 3 bases, and 7 bases lay between the germline ends. The CDR3 DNA reads TGTGCCAGCACCATCCTCAATCAGCCCCAGCATTTT. Protein sequence: CASTILNQPQHF.

This chain links TRBV7-9 with TRBJ1-2; no clear D gene. This CDR3 region has 13 residues. Germline CDR1 reads SEHNR; CDR2 reads FQNEAQ (reference sequence). Trimming took off 5 bases at V and 8 bases at J, with 15 bases between the two ends. The CDR3 region is CASSGSVPFGYTF. CDR3 nucleotide sequence: TGTGCCAGCAGCGGCAGTGTTCCGTTCGGCTACACCTTC.

On this clonotype: One junction end disagrees with the germline gene, perhaps due to a read error. The rearrangement joins TRBV7-6 to TRBJ2-7; D is unresolved. The CDR3 extends over 11 amino acids. CDR1 is SGHVS and CDR2 is FNYEAQ in the germline V gene. CDR3: CAISTRYEQYF. CDR3 nucleotides: TGTGCCATCAGCACCCGCTACGAGCAGTACTTC.

This clonotype has only a few counts. This chain links TRBV7-9 with TRBJ1-5; 10 bases fit TRBD1. CDR1 and CDR2 from the germline V gene are SEHNR and FQNEAQ (reference sequence). The V and J ends lost 4 bases and 8 bases, in that order; junction bases with no gene match: 5. The CDR3 loop spans 14 amino acids. The CDR3 is CASSSGTGVKPQHF. CDR3 coding DNA: TGTGCCAGCAGCTCCGGGACAGGGGTTAAGCCCCAGCATTTT. Supplemented by reference TRBV7-9 and TRBJ1-5, the full variable domain reads DTGVSQNPRHKITKRGQNVTFRCDPISEHNRLYWYRQTLGQGPEFLTYFQNEAQLEKSRLLSDRFSAERPKGSFSTLEIQRTEQGDSAMYLCASSSGTGVKPQHFGDGTRLSIL.

The chain carries TRBV12-3 or TRBV12-4 and TRBJ2-2; the D gene is possibly TRBD1 (6 bases). The CDR3 contains 15 residues. The V gene lost 5 bases and the J gene lost 4 bases, with 14 bases spanning the gap. CDR3 region: CASSPGQLGTGELFF. The CDR3 bases are TGTGCCAGCAGTCCAGGACAGCTAGGCACCGGGGAGCTGTTTTTT.